This T cell receptor beta chain originates from a study of response to subunit inactivated influenza vaccine. Points from the study as a whole: It was suggested by the authors that few new T cells are recruited by each seasonal influenza vaccination.

TCRdb reprocessed the RT-PCR reads via MiXCR and lists one record per CDR3 protein. Of 450,000 to 600,000 distinct CDR3 sequences in the sample, approximately 15% were seen once. CDR3 length equals 13 residues. J lost 4 bases, V lost 11 bases, and 8 bases had no gene match. The germline gives CDR1 MGHRA, CDR2 YSYEKL. As for this clonotype: Its target is not known.

Sample: CD4+ T cells sorted from PBMCs, taken about 23 months after vaccination. The gene calls are TRBV4-1 and TRBJ2-1; 7 bases align to TRBD2. This clonotype was sampled from a man aged 50-75 years who received an inactivated influenza vaccine. CDR3 residues: CAAGLAVYNEQFF. For the CDR3, the DNA is TGCGCCGCCGGGCTAGCGGTTTACAATGAGCAGTTCTTC.